A single sample is the source of the 7 T cell receptor beta chains below, sequenced in a study of molecular identifiers for immune sequencing clone quantification. TCRdb reprocessed the PCR reads with MiXCR, giving one entry per CDR3 protein. The sample holds about 36,000 distinct CDR3 sequences; about a fifth are singletons and the top ten take less than 1.2%. Sequenced material: naive CD8+ T cells from blood, with Jurkat cell RNA spiked in. The subset is: FACS-sorted CD8+CD4-CCR7+CD45RA+ naive T cells. The source is a human donor in good health. Some libraries in this study had Jurkat cell RNA spiked in.

This clonotype was counted ten times or more. The rearrangement links TRBV12-3 or TRBV12-4 to TRBJ1-1; TRBD1 is a possible D gene (5 bases). The V end lost 0 bases, the J end lost 4 bases, and 9 bases lay between the germline ends. CDR3 length: 14 residues. The CDR3 sequence is CASSLAPGGTEAFF. The CDR3 coding sequence is TGTGCCAGCAGTTTAGCGCCTGGGGGCACTGAAGCTTTCTTT.

This chain uses TRBV5-1 with TRBJ2-2; tentative D call: TRBD2 (6 bases). V shed 0 bases and J shed 0 bases, with 18 bases lying between them. Germline V gene data show CDR1 as SGHRS and CDR2 as YFSETQ. The CDR3 runs 19 residues. CDR3 amino acids: CASSLDLPYSGPNTGELFF. CDR3 nucleotide sequence: TGCGCCAGCAGCTTGGATCTCCCTTATAGCGGACCGAACACCGGGGAGCTGTTTTTT.

This clonotype was counted only a few times. This chain connects TRBV9 to TRBJ2-7; TRBD2 matches 7 bases. The CDR3 consists of 11 residues. V dropped 2 bases and J dropped 7; count of bases not matched to a gene: 0. Germline CDR1 and CDR2: SGDLS and YYNGEE. The DNA of the CDR3 is TGTGCCAGCAGCGTGGGAGGGGAGCAGTACTTC. Its protein product is CASSVGGEQYF. Full variable domain (missing parts from reference TRBV9 and TRBJ2-7): DSGVTQTPKHLITATGQRVTLRCSPRSGDLSVYWYQQSLDQGLQFLIQYYNGEERAKGNILERFSAQQFPDLHSELNLSSLELGDSALYFCASSVGGEQYFGPGTRLTVT.

In this sample, this clonotype turned up many times. Written as DNA, the CDR3 is TGCGCCAGTGGGGCGGGACAAGACAGCACAGATACGCAGTATTTT. Its protein is CASGAGQDSTDTQYF. This chain connects TRBV5-1 to TRBJ2-3; D may match TRBD1 or TRBD2 (6 bases each). V was pared by 8 bases and J by 0 bases, with 16 bases between. The CDR3 sequence is 15 residues long. The germline gives CDR1 SGHRS, CDR2 YFSETQ. Variable domain in full (rest from reference TRBV5-1 and TRBJ2-3): KAGVTQTPRYLIKTRGQQVTLSCSPISGHRSVSWYQQTPGQGLQFLFEYFSETQRNKGNFPGRFSGRQFSNSRSEMNVSTLELGDSALYLCASGAGQDSTDTQYFGPGTRLTVL.

This clonotype was found many times. The chain joins TRBV12-3 or TRBV12-4 to TRBJ1-3; D is undetermined. Trimming took off 5 bases at V and 0 bases at J, with 17 bases between the two ends. The CDR3 is 17 amino acids. CDR3 sequence: CASSLSASRDSGNTIYF. The CDR3 nucleotides read TGTGCCAGCAGTCTAAGTGCAAGCAGAGACTCTGGAAACACCATATATTTT.

This chain links TRBV3-1 with TRBJ2-3, with 8 nucleotides matching TRBD2. V lost 1 base to trimming and J lost 0 bases; unmatched junction nucleotides: 6. This CDR3 is built from 17 residues. Germline CDR1 and CDR2: LGHDT and YNNKEL (reference sequence). The CDR3 region is CASSQAGGAGSTDTQYF. Written as DNA, the CDR3 is TGTGCCAGCAGCCAAGCGGGGGGGGCCGGGAGCACAGATACGCAGTATTTT.

The DNA of the CDR3 is TGTGCCAGCAGTTCCGGCTCTGGGGCCAACGTCCTGACTTTC. Translated: CASSSGSGANVLTF. The rearrangement uses TRBV27 and TRBJ2-6; D uncertain. The germline gives CDR1 MNHEY, CDR2 SMNVEV (reference sequence). V was pared by 4 bases and J by 0 bases, with 4 bases between. CDR3 size: 14 residues.